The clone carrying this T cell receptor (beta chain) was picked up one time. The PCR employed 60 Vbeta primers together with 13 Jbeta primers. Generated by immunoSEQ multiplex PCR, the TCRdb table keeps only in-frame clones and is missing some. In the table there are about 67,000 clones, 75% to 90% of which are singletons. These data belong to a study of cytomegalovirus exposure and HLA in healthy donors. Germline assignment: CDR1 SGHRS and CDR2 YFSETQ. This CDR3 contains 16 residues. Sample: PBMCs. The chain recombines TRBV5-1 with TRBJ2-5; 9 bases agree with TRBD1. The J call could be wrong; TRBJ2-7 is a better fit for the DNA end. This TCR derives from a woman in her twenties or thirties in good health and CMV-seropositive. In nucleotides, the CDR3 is TGCGCCAGCAGCTGGTTGACAGGGGGAATCACCTACGAGCAGTACTTC. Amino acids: CASSWLTGGITYEQYF.